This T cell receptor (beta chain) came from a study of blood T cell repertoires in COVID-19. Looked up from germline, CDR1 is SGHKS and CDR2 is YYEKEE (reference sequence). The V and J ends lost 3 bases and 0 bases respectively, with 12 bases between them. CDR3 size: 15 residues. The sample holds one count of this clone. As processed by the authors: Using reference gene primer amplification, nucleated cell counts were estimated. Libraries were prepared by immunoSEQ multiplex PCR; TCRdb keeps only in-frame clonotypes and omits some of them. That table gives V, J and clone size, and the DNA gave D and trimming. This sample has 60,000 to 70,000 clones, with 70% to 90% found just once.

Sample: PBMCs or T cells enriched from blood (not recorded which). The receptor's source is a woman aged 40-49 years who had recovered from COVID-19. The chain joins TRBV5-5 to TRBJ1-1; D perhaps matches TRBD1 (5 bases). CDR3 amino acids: CASSWWRGMNTEAFF. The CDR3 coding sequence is TGTGCCAGCAGCTGGTGGAGGGGAATGAACACTGAAGCTTTCTTT.